These 8 T cell receptor beta chains came from one sample sequenced in a study of T cells in Graves' hyperthyroidism and ophthalmopathy. Amplification of TCR beta CDR3 regions was performed using RNA transcripts as template. The HTBI primer set served for first-round RT-PCR of the TCR CDR3. TCRdb re-called the multiplex PCR reads through MiXCR, storing one row per CDR3 protein. The sample includes around 440,000 distinct CDR3 sequences, around 16% seen only once; the top ten take approximately 7.5%. The sequenced sample consisted of blood. The source is a woman in her late teens or twenties with Graves' hyperthyroidism.

There are many counts of this clonotype. The chain carries TRBV9 and TRBJ2-3; maybe TRBD1 (6 bases). V lost 4 bases and J 5 bases, leaving 26 bases between the germline ends. The CDR3 is made up of 18 amino acids. The germline gives CDR1 SGDLS, CDR2 YYNGEE. CDR3 DNA sequence: TGTGCCAGCAGCCCTTCCCCCACTACAGGGCGTAGTGGAGATACGCAGTATTTT. This encodes CASSPSPTTGRSGDTQYF.

With regard to this clonotype: The junction does not match germline at one end; this may be a read error. This rearrangement joins TRBV27 to TRBJ2-1, with TRBD2 matching over 12 bases. CDR1 and CDR2 from the germline V gene are MNHEY and SMNVEV (reference sequence). This CDR3 has 14 residues. CDR3 coding DNA: TGTGCCAGCAGTTCACACACTGGGACTAGCGGGCCTATCTTC. This codes for CASSSHTGTSGPIF.

This clonotype was counted a single time. V gene TRBV20-1 combines with J gene TRBJ2-1, with TRBD2 as a possible D gene (5 bases). The CDR3 is 12 amino acids. Per the germline V gene, CDR1 is DFQATT and CDR2 is SNEGSKA (reference sequence). V was shortened by 6 bases and J by 6 bases, with 12 bases between the two germline ends. The CDR3 loop is CSAVREPNEQFF. DNA of the CDR3: TGCAGTGCAGTAAGGGAGCCCAATGAGCAGTTCTTC.

This clonotype was seen only a few times. The chain links TRBV20-1 to TRBJ2-3; 7 bases map to TRBD2. The V gene's germline CDR1 is DFQATT and CDR2 SNEGSKA (reference sequence). With V trimmed by 0 bases and J by 6 bases, 18 bases remained unmatched. CDR3 size: 18 residues. The chain's CDR3 is CSARDRGISSGLQDTQYF. CDR3 in DNA: TGCAGTGCTAGAGATCGGGGAATTTCTAGCGGCCTTCAGGATACGCAGTATTTT.

This clonotype showed up many times. The chain links TRBV10-2 to TRBJ1-1; D uncertain. The CDR3 loop spans 11 amino acids. V dropped 6 bases and J dropped 0 bases, with 2 bases sitting between them. Germline V gene lookup returns CDR1 WSHSY and CDR2 SAAADI. The CDR3 sequence: CASRVNTEAFF. Written as DNA, the CDR3 is TGCGCCAGCAGGGTGAACACTGAAGCTTTCTTT.

This clonotype was counted at least ten times. The chain combines TRBV7-8 with TRBJ2-7; D gene unclear. The CDR3 covers 14 residues. Trimming stripped 2 bases from V and 6 bases from J, with 14 bases between. Germline V gives CDR1 SGHVS, CDR2 FQNEAQ. The CDR3 DNA follows: TGTGCCAGCAGCTTATCCCAGTGGGTGGGCGAGCAGTACTTC. Amino acids: CASSLSQWVGEQYF.

In this sample, this clonotype turned up many times. The chain employs TRBV5-6 and TRBJ2-1; D might be TRBD2 (6 bases). Germline assignment: CDR1 SGHDT and CDR2 YYEEEE. V lost 6 bases to trimming and J lost 7 bases, with 11 bases between them. CDR3 size: 12 residues. The CDR3 protein is CASTAGGNEQFF. The DNA for the CDR3 is TGTGCCAGCACCGCTGGGGGGAATGAGCAGTTCTTC.

The genes are TRBV4-1 and TRBJ2-7; D gene unclear. Germline V CDR1 and CDR2: MGHRA, YSYEKL. The CDR3 runs to 16 residues. The V gene lost 0 bases and the J gene lost 3 bases, with 15 bases spanning the gap. The DNA for the CDR3 is TGCGCCAGCAGCCAAGATAGGCCTACACGGATCTACGAGCAGTACTTC. Translating gives CASSQDRPTRIYEQYF.